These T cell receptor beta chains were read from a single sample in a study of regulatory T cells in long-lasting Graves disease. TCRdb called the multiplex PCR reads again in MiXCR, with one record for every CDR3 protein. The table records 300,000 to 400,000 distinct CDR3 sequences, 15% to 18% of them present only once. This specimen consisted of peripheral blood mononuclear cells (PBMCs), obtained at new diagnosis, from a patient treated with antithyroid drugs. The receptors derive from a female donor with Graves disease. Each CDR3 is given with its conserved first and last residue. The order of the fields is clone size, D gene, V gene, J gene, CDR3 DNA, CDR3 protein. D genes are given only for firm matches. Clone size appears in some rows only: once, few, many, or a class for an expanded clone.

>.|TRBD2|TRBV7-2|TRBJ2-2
TGTGCCAGCAGCTTAGTCTTAGCGGGAGCGGGGGGCACCGGGGAGCTGTTTTTT
CASSLVLAGAGGTGELFF
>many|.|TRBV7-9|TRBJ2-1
TGTGCCAGCAGCTTAGCGCGGCAGGTCGCGGAGGATGAGCAGTTCTTC
CASSLARQVAEDEQFF
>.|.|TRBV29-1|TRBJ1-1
TGCAGCGTTGGGCTTTTGGGGACGGCAACCCGAGCTTTCTTT
CSVGLLGTATRAFF
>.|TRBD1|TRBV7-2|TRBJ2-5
TGTGCCAGCAGAGGACCGGGGACAGGGGGAGAGACCCAGTACTTC
CASRGPGTGGETQYF
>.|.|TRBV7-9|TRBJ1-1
TGTGCCAGCAGCTCTTACGGGGGGACTGAAGCTTTCTTT
CASSSYGGTEAFF
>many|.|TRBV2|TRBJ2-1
TGTGCCAGCTCACGGGAGATGGTAGGCGAGCAGTTCTTC
CASSREMVGEQFF
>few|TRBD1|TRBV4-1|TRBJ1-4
TGCGCCAGCAGCCAGACGCCGGGACAGAGACTTAATGAAAAACTGTTTTTT
CASSQTPGQRLNEKLFF
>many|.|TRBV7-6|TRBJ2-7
TGTGCCAGCAGCTTAACAGGGCAAGAGCAGTACTTC
CASSLTGQEQYF
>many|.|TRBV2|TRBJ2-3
TGTGCCAGCAGTCCGGTGCGGATCACAGATACGCAGTATTTT
CASSPVRITDTQYF
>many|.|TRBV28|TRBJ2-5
TGTGCCAGCAGTCTCCCCAAAGACAGGCCGTACCAAGAGACCCAGTACTTC
CASSLPKDRPYQETQYF
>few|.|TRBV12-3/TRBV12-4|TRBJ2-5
TGTGCCAGCAGTCCTCCGGGACCCCTAGAGACCCAGTACTTC
CASSPPGPLETQYF
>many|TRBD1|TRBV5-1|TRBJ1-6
TGCGCCAGCAGCTTGAACAGGGGCGAAAATTCACCCCTCCACTTT
CASSLNRGENSPLHF
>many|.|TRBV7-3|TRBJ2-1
TGTGCCAGCAGCTCCCCCGGAGGGCCGGGGAATGAGCAGTTCTTC
CASSSPGGPGNEQFF
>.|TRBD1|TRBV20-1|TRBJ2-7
TGCAGTGCTAGAGTATTGGGCAGGGGGACCTACGAGCAGTACTTC
CSARVLGRGTYEQYF
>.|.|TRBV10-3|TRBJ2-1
TGTGCCATCAGTGAGTCGCAGCAGCGAGACGACAATGAGCAGTTCTTC
CAISESQQRDDNEQFF
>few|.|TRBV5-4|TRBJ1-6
TGTGCCAGCAGCTTGGGTCAGAGCCTTAATTCACCCCTCCACTTT
CASSLGQSLNSPLHF
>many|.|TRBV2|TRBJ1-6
TGTGCCAGCAGTGAAACCCCTGGGGGTTCACCCCTCCACTTT
CASSETPGGSPLHF
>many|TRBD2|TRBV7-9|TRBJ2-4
TGTGCCAGCAGCTTAGGGGTTACTAGCGGATCAAAAAACATTCAGTACTTC
CASSLGVTSGSKNIQYF
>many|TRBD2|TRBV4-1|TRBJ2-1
TGCGCCAGCAGCCAAGGACTAGCGGGAGTAGGCGAGCAGTTCTTC
CASSQGLAGVGEQFF
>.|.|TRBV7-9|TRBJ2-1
TGTGCCAGCAGCTTCGAGGGTCAGACTGAAAGCAAGTTCTTC
CASSFEGQTESKFF
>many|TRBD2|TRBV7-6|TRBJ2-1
TGTGCCAGCAGCCCGGGGGGCGGGAGGGCCCCTGAGCAGTTCTTC
CASSPGGGRAPEQFF
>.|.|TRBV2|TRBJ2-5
TGTGCCAGCACTGGTCGAGAGACCCAGTACTTC
CASTGRETQYF
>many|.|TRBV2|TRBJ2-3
TGTGCCAGCACCATGGACAGAGGTCGCACAGATACGCAGTATTTT
CASTMDRGRTDTQYF
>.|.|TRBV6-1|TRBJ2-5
TGTGCCAGCAGTACAGGGTCGGCGACCCAGTACTTC
CASSTGSATQYF
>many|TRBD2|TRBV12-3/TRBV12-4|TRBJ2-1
TGTGCCAGCAGTTTTGGCGGGAGGTCCCATGAGCAGTTCTTC
CASSFGGRSHEQFF
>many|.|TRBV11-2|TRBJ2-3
TGTGCCAGCAGCACCCGCAGGGAAATCACAGATACGCAGTATTTT
CASSTRREITDTQYF
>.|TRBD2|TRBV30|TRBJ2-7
TGTGCCTGGAGGAGGGGACTAGCGGCGAACTACGAGCAGTACTTC
CAWRRGLAANYEQYF
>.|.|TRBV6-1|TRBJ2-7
TGTGCCAGCAGTAGCGGGTACTCCTACGAGCAGTACTTC
CASSSGYSYEQYF
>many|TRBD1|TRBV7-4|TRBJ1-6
TGTGCCAGCAGCCTCCGGGACAGAAACTATAATTCACCCCTCCACTTT
CASSLRDRNYNSPLHF
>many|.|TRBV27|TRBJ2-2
TGTGCCAGCAGACTACAGGGATTTGGTGACACCGGGGAGCTGTTTTTT
CASRLQGFGDTGELFF
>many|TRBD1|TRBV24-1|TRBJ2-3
TGTGCCACCAGTGTCAGGCCGGGACAGGGAACAGATACGCAGTATTTT
CATSVRPGQGTDTQYF
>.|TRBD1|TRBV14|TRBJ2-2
TGTGCCAGCAGCTATGAGGACAGGGTTGTCGGGGAGCTGTTTTTT
CASSYEDRVVGELFF
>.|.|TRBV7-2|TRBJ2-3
TGTGCCAGCAGTTGGGACTCGGGACGGGATACGCAGTATTTT
CASSWDSGRDTQYF
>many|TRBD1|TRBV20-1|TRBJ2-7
TGCAGTGCCTCGAGGGGGACAGGGGTTGACGAGCAGTACTTC
CSASRGTGVDEQYF
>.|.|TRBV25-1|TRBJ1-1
TGTGCCAGCACCCTCTGGGCTGAAGCTTTCTTT
CASTLWAEAFF
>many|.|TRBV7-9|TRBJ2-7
TGTGCCAGCCGCCCGGGTGCGGGCACCGAGCAGTACTTC
CASRPGAGTEQYF
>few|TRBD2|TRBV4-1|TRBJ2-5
TGCGCCAGCAGCCACCCTGCGGTAGCGGGGGGGCAGACCCAGTACTTC
CASSHPAVAGGQTQYF
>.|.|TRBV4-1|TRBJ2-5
TGCGCCAGCAGCCAGGGTCAAAAAGGGGGGCAAGGAGAGACCCAGTACTTC
CASSQGQKGGQGETQYF
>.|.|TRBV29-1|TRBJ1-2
TGCAGCGTTGAAGATCTGAAAAGTAACTATGGCTACACCTTC
CSVEDLKSNYGYTF
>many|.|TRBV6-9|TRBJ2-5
TGTGCCAGCAGTTATACAGAAGAGACCCAGTACTTC
CASSYTEETQYF
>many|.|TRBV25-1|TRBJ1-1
TGTGCCAGCAGTGAATTTTGGGGACCGAACACTGAAGCTTTCTTT
CASSEFWGPNTEAFF
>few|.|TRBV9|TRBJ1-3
TGTGCCAGCAGCGTAGGGGACGGAAGCTCTGGAAACACCATATATTTT
CASSVGDGSSGNTIYF
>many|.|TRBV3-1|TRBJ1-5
TGTGCCAGCAGCCAAGATCCGCAGGGGAGGCCCGATCAGCCCCAGCATTTT
CASSQDPQGRPDQPQHF
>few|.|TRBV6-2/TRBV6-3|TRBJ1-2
TGTGCCAGCAGTTACTCGGCAGGGGCAAGTGGCTACACCTTC
CASSYSAGASGYTF
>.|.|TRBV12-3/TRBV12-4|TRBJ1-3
TGTGCCAGCAACCCCTTAGGACGCGAGTTCTCTGGAAACACCATATATTTT
CASNPLGREFSGNTIYF
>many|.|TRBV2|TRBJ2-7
TGTGCCAGCAGTGATGCCTGGTCTGGAGGGTACGAGCAGTACTTC
CASSDAWSGGYEQYF
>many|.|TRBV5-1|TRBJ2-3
TGCGCCAGCAGAACCGACCCGAGCACAGATACGCAGTATTTT
CASRTDPSTDTQYF
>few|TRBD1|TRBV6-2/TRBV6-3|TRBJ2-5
TGTGCCATCAGTCCCATGGGACAGGGAGAAGAGACCCAGTACTTC
CAISPMGQGEETQYF
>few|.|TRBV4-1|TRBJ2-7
TGCGCCAGCAGCGACGAAAACAGGGGAGGCGAGCAGTACTTC
CASSDENRGGEQYF
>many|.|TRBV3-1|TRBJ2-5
TGTGCCAGCGTCGGTAGGGGGACAGAGACCCAGTACTTC
CASVGRGTETQYF